A selection of T cell receptor beta chains follows, all from one sample in a study of blood T cell repertoires in COVID-19. Libraries were prepared by immunoSEQ multiplex PCR; TCRdb keeps only in-frame clonotypes and omits some of them. Seen here are some 30,000 clones, roughly 90% observed once, and the top ten hold roughly 5.4%. The sequenced sample was peripheral blood. All receptors come from a man between 60 and 70 years old with active COVID-19. Both conserved end residues are part of each CDR3. A D gene is named only where the DNA matches it firmly. The size field is filled for only some rows; it gives once, few, many or a size class.

CDR3 protein	CDR3 DNA	J gene	D gene	clone size	V gene
CASSQVEGAGYEQYF	TGCGCCAGCAGCCAAGTTGAGGGGGCCGGCTACGAGCAGTACTTC	TRBJ2-7	TRBD1	NA	TRBV4-1
CATSRGHRRTNYGYTF	TGTGCCACCAGCAGAGGACACAGGAGAACTAACTATGGCTACACCTTC	TRBJ1-2	NA	NA	TRBV15
CASSLGSVTDTQYF	TGTGCCAGCAGTTTGGGTAGCGTCACAGATACGCAGTATTTT	TRBJ2-3	NA	once	TRBV6-5
CASSTWEGTGANVLTF	TGTGCCAGCAGTACTTGGGAGGGGACTGGGGCCAACGTCCTGACTTTC	TRBJ2-6	TRBD2	NA	TRBV27
CASSPGSYGYTF	TGCGCCAGCAGCCCGGGATCCTATGGCTACACCTTC	TRBJ1-2	NA	NA	TRBV5-1
CAITFRDRGRGTEAFF	TGTGCCATCACGTTCCGGGACAGGGGGCGGGGAACTGAAGCTTTCTTT	TRBJ1-1	TRBD1	once	TRBV10-3
CASSGAGGTSGNTIYF	TGTGCCAGCAGTGGCGCGGGGGGGACCTCTGGAAACACCATATATTTT	TRBJ1-3	NA	NA	TRBV2
CATAPGTAYEQYF	TGTGCCACCGCGCCAGGTACAGCTTACGAGCAGTACTTC	TRBJ2-7	NA	NA	TRBV15
CASTQSNQPQHF	TGTGCCAGCACCCAAAGCAATCAGCCCCAGCATTTT	TRBJ1-5	NA	NA	TRBV12-3/TRBV12-4
CASSSTGGAGANVLTF	TGTGCCAGCAGTTCGACAGGGGGTGCTGGGGCCAACGTCCTGACTTTC	TRBJ2-6	TRBD1	NA	TRBV7-2
CASSLTTGDYEQYF	TGTGCCAGCAGCTTAACGACAGGGGACTACGAGCAGTACTTC	TRBJ2-7	TRBD1	few	TRBV7-3
CASSQVGLAVGTDTQYF	TGCGCCAGCAGCCAAGTGGGACTAGCGGTCGGCACAGATACGCAGTATTTT	TRBJ2-3	TRBD2	NA	TRBV4-1
CASSPQGGADSNQPQHF	TGTGCCAGCTCACCTCAAGGAGGGGCTGATAGCAATCAGCCCCAGCATTTT	TRBJ1-5	NA	NA	TRBV18
CASSLVPVDEQFF	TGTGCCAGCAGCTTAGTCCCCGTCGATGAGCAGTTCTTC	TRBJ2-1	NA	few	TRBV7-6
CSVDLRHMNTEAFF	TGCAGCGTTGATCTCAGACACATGAACACTGAAGCTTTCTTT	TRBJ1-1	NA	NA	TRBV29-1
CASSGTPGQGAKGELFF	TGTGCCAGCAGTGGGACGCCGGGACAGGGGGCGAAGGGGGAGCTGTTTTTT	TRBJ2-2	TRBD1	NA	TRBV25-1
CASSIPAGQANEQYF	TGTGCCAGCAGTATTCCGGCGGGACAGGCCAACGAGCAGTACTTC	TRBJ2-7	TRBD1	NA	TRBV28
CASSIGTIQETQYF	TGCGCCAGCAGCATCGGGACAATCCAAGAGACCCAGTACTTC	TRBJ2-5	NA	NA	TRBV5-1
CASSVPGLAGDTQYF	TGTGCCAGCAGCGTACCGGGACTAGCCGGCGATACGCAGTATTTT	TRBJ2-3	TRBD2	NA	TRBV5-4
CASTPQGLAKNIQYF	TGTGCCAGCACACCCCAGGGTTTAGCCAAAAACATTCAGTACTTC	TRBJ2-4	NA	once	TRBV11-1
CASSRANGGVGTDTQYF	TGTGCCAGCAGCAGAGCCAACGGGGGAGTGGGCACAGATACGCAGTATTTT	TRBJ2-3	NA	NA	TRBV7-6
CASSLGTGGYYNEQFF	TGCGCCAGCAGCTTGGGAACAGGGGGCTATTACAATGAGCAGTTCTTC	TRBJ2-1	TRBD1	NA	TRBV5-1
CASSFRTGPQETQYF	TGTGCCAGCAGCTTCAGGACAGGGCCGCAAGAGACCCAGTACTTC	TRBJ2-5	TRBD1	once	TRBV5-6
CARRRDRGRVLGTEAFF	TGTGCCAGGAGGAGAGACAGGGGGCGAGTTCTGGGCACTGAAGCTTTCTTT	TRBJ1-1	TRBD1	NA	TRBV2
CASTYTGARGVGYTF	TGTGCCAGCACGTACACAGGGGCCCGCGGAGTTGGCTACACCTTC	TRBJ1-2	TRBD1	NA	TRBV6-6
CASSSGLGLQETQYF	TGTGCCAGCAGTTCGGGACTAGGTTTACAAGAGACCCAGTACTTC	TRBJ2-5	TRBD2	NA	TRBV28
CASSVLGGQGVNEQFF	TGTGCCAGCAGCGTACTGGGGGGACAGGGGGTCAATGAGCAGTTCTTC	TRBJ2-1	TRBD1	NA	TRBV9
CATGQGRTDTQYF	TGTGCCACCGGACAGGGCCGCACAGATACGCAGTATTTT	TRBJ2-3	TRBD1	NA	TRBV15
CASSLGDNQPQHF	TGTGCCAGCAGTTTGGGAGACAATCAGCCCCAGCATTTT	TRBJ1-5	NA	once	TRBV12-3/TRBV12-4
CASSQEVGGGAFF	TGTGCCAGCAGCCAAGAAGTCGGGGGAGGGGCTTTCTTT	TRBJ1-1	NA	NA	TRBV4-2
CASRETGYYEQYF	TGTGCCAGCAGAGAGACAGGGTACTACGAGCAGTACTTC	TRBJ2-7	TRBD1	NA	TRBV27
CASSRRWGLRPEAFF	TGTGCCAGCTCCCGACGCTGGGGCCTTAGGCCTGAAGCTTTCTTT	TRBJ1-1	NA	once	TRBV7-6
CASSIGPGLQPQHF	TGTGCCAGTAGTATAGGGCCAGGCCTTCAGCCCCAGCATTTT	TRBJ1-5	NA	few	TRBV19
CASSFSQGLRSSYEQYF	TGTGCCAGCAGTTTCTCACAGGGGTTGAGATCCTCCTACGAGCAGTACTTC	TRBJ2-7	TRBD1	NA	TRBV27
CASSQVDRAGNTIYF	TGTGCCAGCAGCCAAGTGGACAGGGCTGGAAACACCATATATTTT	TRBJ1-3	TRBD1	NA	TRBV3-1/TRBV3-2
CASSFGFAGETQYF	TGTGCCAGCAGCTTTGGCTTCGCCGGGGAGACCCAGTACTTC	TRBJ2-5	NA	NA	TRBV11-2
CASRGRTTPSYEQYF	TGTGCCAGCAGGGGGCGGACAACCCCATCCTACGAGCAGTACTTC	TRBJ2-7	NA	few	TRBV2
CASSQGGQSYNEQFF	TGTGCCAGCAGCCAGGGAGGACAATCCTACAATGAGCAGTTCTTC	TRBJ2-1	NA	NA	TRBV14
CASSLTSGGPTGELFF	TGTGCCAGCAGCTTGACTAGCGGGGGGCCCACCGGGGAGCTGTTTTTT	TRBJ2-2	TRBD2	NA	TRBV5-6
CASSQGFQGTEAFF	TGTGCCAGCAGCCAGGGCTTTCAGGGAACTGAAGCTTTCTTT	TRBJ1-1	NA	NA	TRBV3-1/TRBV3-2
CSVEEGVGYGYTF	TGCAGCGTTGAAGAAGGGGTGGGGTATGGCTACACCTTC	TRBJ1-2	NA	NA	TRBV29-1
CASRVVASGELFF	TGTGCCAGCAGGGTTGTCGCGAGCGGGGAGCTGTTTTTT	TRBJ2-2	NA	few	TRBV14
CASSPLEGGGTEAFF	TGTGCCAGCTCACCACTGGAGGGAGGGGGCACTGAAGCTTTCTTT	TRBJ1-1	NA	once	TRBV18
CASSEALSPKTNEKLFF	TGTGCCAGCAGTGAAGCCCTAAGTCCTAAAACTAATGAAAAACTGTTTTTT	TRBJ1-4	NA	NA	TRBV6-1
CASSYRLGGAPDTQYF	TGTGCCAGCAGTTACAGGTTAGGGGGCGCGCCAGATACGCAGTATTTT	TRBJ2-3	TRBD1	NA	TRBV6-5
CASRTGTGKWETQYF	TGTGCCAGCAGGACCGGGACAGGGAAGTGGGAGACCCAGTACTTC	TRBJ2-5	TRBD1	once	TRBV2